The present TCR beta chain was sequenced within a study of radiation and T cells in renal cell carcinoma. About the study: Nephrectomy followed 15 Gy stereotactic body radiation by 4 weeks.

This clone came up once. As yet, its antigen is unknown. The study's findings and limits: In blood, top tumor clones expanded by 2 weeks, shrinking by 4.

Documented time point: blood 2 weeks post-SBRT. Treatment of the sample: 15 Gy SBRT to primary tumor, nephrectomy 4 weeks later. The tumor was a clear cell renal cell carcinoma. Clones were read by immunoSEQ multiplex PCR, and TCRdb kept only the in-frame ones, dropping some. This sample has 40,000 to 60,000 clones, with more than 80% found just once. Material: blood, obtained from a patient whose treatment included radiotherapy and nephrectomy. This sequence originates from a woman in her 70s with renal cell carcinoma.

The CDR3 here is CASSEEPSARYF. The CDR3 DNA follows: TGCGCCAGCAGTGAGGAACCGTCGGCTCGGTACTTC. The genes are TRBV10-2 and TRBJ2-7; D is uncertain. V was clipped by 2 bases and J by 12 bases, with 14 bases between them. Germline CDR1 reads WSHSY; CDR2 reads SAAADI. This CDR3 region has 12 residues.